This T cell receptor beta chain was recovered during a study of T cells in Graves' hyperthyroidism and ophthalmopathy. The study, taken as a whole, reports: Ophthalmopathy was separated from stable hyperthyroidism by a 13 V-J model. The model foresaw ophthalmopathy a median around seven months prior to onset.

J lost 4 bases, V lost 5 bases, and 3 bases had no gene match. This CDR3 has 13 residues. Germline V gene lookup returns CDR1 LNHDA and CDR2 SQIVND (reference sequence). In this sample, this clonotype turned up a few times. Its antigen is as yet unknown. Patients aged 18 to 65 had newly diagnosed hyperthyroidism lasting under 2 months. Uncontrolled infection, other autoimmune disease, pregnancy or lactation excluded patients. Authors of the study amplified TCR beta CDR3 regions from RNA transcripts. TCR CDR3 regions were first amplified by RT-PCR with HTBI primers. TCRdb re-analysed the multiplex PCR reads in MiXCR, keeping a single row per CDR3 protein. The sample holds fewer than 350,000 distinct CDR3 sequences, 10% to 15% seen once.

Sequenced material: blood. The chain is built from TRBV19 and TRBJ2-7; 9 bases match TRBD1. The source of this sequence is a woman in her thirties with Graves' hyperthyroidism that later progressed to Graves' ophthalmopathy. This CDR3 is CASSFGTGYEQYF. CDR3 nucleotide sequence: TGTGCCAGTAGTTTTGGGACAGGGTACGAGCAGTACTTC.